This TCR beta chain was sequenced for a study of OX40 agonist ivuxolimab in advanced cancers. Study information: The treatment was a fully human IgG2 OX40 agonist, ivuxolimab. A partial response was reached by three patients: one with hepatocellular carcinoma and two with cutaneous melanoma.

Anyone with autoimmune disease history or systemic immunosuppression was excluded. The V end was cut by 4 bases, the J end by 5 bases, with 12 bases between. Germline CDR1 reads SGHDT; CDR2 reads YYEEEE. The CDR3 extends over 13 amino acids. This clone was seen more than once but under ten times. Data came from immunoSEQ multiplex PCR; TCRdb stores just in-frame clones and leaves some out. The sample consists of 25,000 to 40,000 clones, 81% of them appearing once. The J gene is TRBJ1-2, the V gene TRBV5-6; D gene unclear. This TCR derives from an adult with an advanced solid tumor such as melanoma, head and neck, liver or kidney cancer. The specimen comprised CD4+ or CD8+ T cells sorted from blood, sampled in a trial of the OX40 agonist ivuxolimab. The CDR3 region has the DNA TGTGCCAGCAGCGAACTCACGGCTTATGGCTACACCTTC. Its protein product is CASSELTAYGYTF. Filled out from reference TRBV5-6 and TRBJ1-2, the complete variable domain reads DAGVTQSPTHLIKTRGQQVTLRCSPKSGHDTVSWYQQALGQGPQFIFQYYEEEERQRGNFPDRFSGHQFPNYSSELNVNALLLGDSALYLCASSELTAYGYTFGSGTRLTVV.